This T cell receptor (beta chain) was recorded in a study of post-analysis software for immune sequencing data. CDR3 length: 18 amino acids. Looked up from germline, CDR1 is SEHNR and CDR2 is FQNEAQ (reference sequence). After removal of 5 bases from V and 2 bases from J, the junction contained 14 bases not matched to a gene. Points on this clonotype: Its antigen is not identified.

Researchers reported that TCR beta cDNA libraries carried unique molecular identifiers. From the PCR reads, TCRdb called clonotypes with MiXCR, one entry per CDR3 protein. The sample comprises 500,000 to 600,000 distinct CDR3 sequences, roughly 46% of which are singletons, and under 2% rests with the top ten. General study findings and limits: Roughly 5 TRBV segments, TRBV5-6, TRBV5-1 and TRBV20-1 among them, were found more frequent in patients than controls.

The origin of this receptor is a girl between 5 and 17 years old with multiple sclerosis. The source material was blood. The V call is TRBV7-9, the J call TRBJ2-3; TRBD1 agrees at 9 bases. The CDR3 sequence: CASSALGTGRFHTDTQYF. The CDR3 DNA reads TGTGCCAGCAGCGCACTCGGGACAGGGAGGTTCCACACAGATACGCAGTATTTT.